This TCR beta chain was recovered during a study of Tregs in tolerant kidney transplant recipients. Study-wide points: Tregs expanded with activated donor B cells seemed most donor-specific.

Assay: immunoSEQ multiplex PCR; the TCRdb copy retains only in-frame clones and omits some. The sample shows roughly 250,000 clones, roughly four fifths of them seen only once. The CDR3 extends over 14 amino acids. Thawed PBMCs were FACS-sorted into unstimulated CD4+CD25+CD127- regulatory T cells, CD4+CD25- non-regulatory cells, CD4 and CD8 cells. This clone was found a few times. Its antigen is currently unknown. The chain is built from TRBV21-1 and TRBJ1-1. TRBV21-1 is annotated as a pseudogene. Sequenced input: CD4+ T cells from blood. The clonotype originates from a human donor in good health. DNA for the CDR3: TGTGCCAGCAGCCCTCGGTGTCGGAACACTGAAGCTTTCTTT. This codes for CASSPRCRNTEAFF.